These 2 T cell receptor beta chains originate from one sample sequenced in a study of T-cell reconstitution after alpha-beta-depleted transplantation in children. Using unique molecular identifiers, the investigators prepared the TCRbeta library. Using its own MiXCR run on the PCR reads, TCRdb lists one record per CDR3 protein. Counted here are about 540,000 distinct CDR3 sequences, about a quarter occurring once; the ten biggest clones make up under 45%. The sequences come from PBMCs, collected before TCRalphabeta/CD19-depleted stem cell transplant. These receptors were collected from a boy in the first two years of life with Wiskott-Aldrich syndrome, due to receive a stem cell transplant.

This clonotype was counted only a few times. The CDR3 loop is CASSFWWATGNEQFF. The CDR3 nucleotides read TGTGCCAGCAGTTTTTGGTGGGCGACAGGGAATGAGCAGTTCTTC. The chain has TRBV27 and TRBJ2-1; TRBD1 matches at 7 bases. Germline V gives CDR1 MNHEY, CDR2 SMNVEV (reference sequence). Trimming took 3 bases from V and 7 from J; bases not matched to a gene: 9. The CDR3 is made up of 15 amino acids.

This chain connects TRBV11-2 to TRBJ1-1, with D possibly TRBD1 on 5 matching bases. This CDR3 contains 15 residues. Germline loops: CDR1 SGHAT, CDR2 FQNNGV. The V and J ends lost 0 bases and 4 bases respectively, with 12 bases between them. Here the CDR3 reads CASSLDGGVVTEAFF. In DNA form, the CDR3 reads TGTGCCAGCAGCTTAGATGGGGGAGTGGTCACTGAAGCTTTCTTT.